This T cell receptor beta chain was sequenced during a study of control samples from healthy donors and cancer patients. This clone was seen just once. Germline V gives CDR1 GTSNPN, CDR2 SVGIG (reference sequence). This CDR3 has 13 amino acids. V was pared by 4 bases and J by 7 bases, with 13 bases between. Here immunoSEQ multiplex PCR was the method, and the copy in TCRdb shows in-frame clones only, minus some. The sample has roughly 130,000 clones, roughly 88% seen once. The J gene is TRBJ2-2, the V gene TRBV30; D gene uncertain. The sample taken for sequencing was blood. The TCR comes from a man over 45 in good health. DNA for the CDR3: TGTGCCTGGACCCGGACGCTCGGCGGGGAGCTGTTTTTT. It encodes CAWTRTLGGELFF.